A selection of T cell receptor beta chains follows, all from one sample in a study of CD8 T cells in Susac syndrome. Via MiXCR, TCRdb re-called the immunoSEQ multiplex PCR reads, giving one row per CDR3 protein. The sample carries 250,000 to 300,000 distinct CDR3 sequences, approximately 85% recorded once. Sequencing input: CD8+ T cells from PBMCs. The receptors were sampled from a human donor with multiple sclerosis. Both conserved end residues are part of each CDR3. The order of the fields is CDR3 protein, CDR3 DNA, V gene, D gene, clone size, J gene. D genes are given only for firm matches. Only some rows state a clone size, as once, few, many or a class for expanded clones.

CASSLYRGPLNEQYF	TGTGCCAGCAGCTTGTACAGGGGACCTTTGAACGAGCAGTACTTC	TRBV5-4	TRBD1	-	TRBJ2-7
CASAYQNGNGYTF	TGTGCCAGCGCATATCAGAACGGGAATGGCTACACCTTC	TRBV5-6	-	-	TRBJ1-2
CAVGARGRGTEAFF	TGTGCCGTGGGGGCCCGGGGGCGCGGAACTGAAGCTTTCTTT	TRBV10-3	-	once	TRBJ1-1
CSARDWEETYEQYF	TGCAGTGCTAGAGATTGGGAAGAAACCTACGAGCAGTACTTC	TRBV20-1	-	-	TRBJ2-7
CASSPVRAQAYNEQFF	TGTGCCAGCTCCCCCGTAAGGGCGCAAGCCTACAATGAGCAGTTCTTC	TRBV18	-	-	TRBJ2-1
CASSPPGASGSVDIQYF	TGTGCCAGCTCACCACCGGGGGCTAGCGGGAGCGTAGACATTCAGTACTTC	TRBV18	TRBD2	once	TRBJ2-4
CASSPPPGDIQYF	TGTGCCAGCAGCCCGCCCCCGGGAGACATTCAGTACTTC	TRBV9	-	-	TRBJ2-4
CSVEGGGEVGYEQYF	TGCAGCGTTGAAGGTGGTGGGGAGGTGGGGTACGAGCAGTACTTC	TRBV29-1	-	few	TRBJ2-7
CAISDWPIGGTGELFF	TGTGCCATCAGTGACTGGCCTATTGGAGGCACCGGGGAGCTGTTTTTT	TRBV10-3	-	-	TRBJ2-2
CASSPGENTEAFF	TGTGCCAGCAGCCCTGGAGAGAACACTGAAGCTTTCTTT	TRBV3-1	-	-	TRBJ1-1
CASSLVQGRMGNQPQHF	TGTGCCAGCAGCTTAGTTCAGGGGCGGATGGGCAATCAGCCCCAGCATTTT	TRBV7-9	-	-	TRBJ1-5
CASSALTGEAFF	TGTGCCAGCAGTGCGCTAACAGGTGAAGCTTTCTTT	TRBV6-1	-	-	TRBJ1-1
CASRPSTGTRYTEAFF	TGTGCCAGCAGACCTTCGACAGGAACGAGGTACACTGAAGCTTTCTTT	TRBV28	-	-	TRBJ1-1
CASSSGWGGAYGYTF	TGTGCCAGCAGCTCCGGGTGGGGGGGCGCCTATGGCTACACCTTC	TRBV28	-	-	TRBJ1-2
CASSQGPAGTSYEQYF	TGCGCCAGCAGCCAGGGACCAGCGGGAACATCTTACGAGCAGTACTTC	TRBV4-3	TRBD2	-	TRBJ2-7
CASSRDGGDTEAFF	TGTGCCAGCAGCCGGGATGGGGGGGACACTGAAGCTTTCTTT	TRBV28	-	-	TRBJ1-1
CASSEIGHQETQYF	TGTGCCAGCAGTGAAATAGGTCATCAAGAGACCCAGTACTTC	TRBV25-1	-	-	TRBJ2-5
CASSQLLDNEQFF	TGTGCCAGCAGCCAACTCCTTGATAATGAGCAGTTCTTC	TRBV14	-	-	TRBJ2-1
CASSPGQGFLEAFF	TGCGCCAGCAGCCCGGGGCAGGGCTTCCTGGAAGCTTTCTTT	TRBV4-3	-	-	TRBJ1-1
CASSVSHSGPSHNEQFF	TGTGCCAGCAGCGTATCCCACAGCGGGCCCTCTCACAATGAGCAGTTCTTC	TRBV5-4	-	-	TRBJ2-1
CASSDPLAGGTDTQYF	TGTGCCAGCAGCGACCCCTTAGCGGGAGGCACAGATACGCAGTATTTT	TRBV7-9	TRBD2	-	TRBJ2-3
CAISESLGVPDTQYF	TGTGCCATCAGTGAGTCCCTGGGAGTACCAGATACGCAGTATTTT	TRBV10-3	-	-	TRBJ2-3
CASSAWTSGKRETQYF	TGTGCCAGCAGCGCCTGGACTAGCGGGAAACGGGAGACCCAGTACTTC	TRBV9	TRBD2	-	TRBJ2-5
CASSQWSDNYNEQFF	TGCGCCAGCAGCCAATGGTCGGATAATTACAATGAGCAGTTCTTC	TRBV4-3	-	-	TRBJ2-1
CASSLRPAGAYEQYF	TGTGCCAGCAGCCTGCGACCAGCGGGAGCCTACGAGCAGTACTTC	TRBV7-9	TRBD2	-	TRBJ2-7
CASSITTGNTIYF	TGTGCCAGTAGTATCACGACCGGAAACACCATATATTTT	TRBV19	-	-	TRBJ1-3
CASSQESSYSGNTIYF	TGCGCCAGCAGCCAAGAGTCCAGTTACTCTGGAAACACCATATATTTT	TRBV4-3	-	-	TRBJ1-3
CASPVPGQVKEAFF	TGTGCCAGTCCCGTCCCGGGACAGGTTAAGGAAGCTTTCTTT	TRBV19	TRBD1	-	TRBJ1-1
CASSQQGTNTGELFF	TGCGCCAGCAGCCAACAGGGGACGAACACCGGGGAGCTGTTTTTT	TRBV4-1	-	few	TRBJ2-2
CSAASFRQMIYEQYF	TGCAGTGCTGCCTCCTTTAGACAGATGATCTACGAGCAGTACTTC	TRBV20-1	-	-	TRBJ2-7
CASSYSGSRASGIPYEQYF	TGTGCCAGCAGTTACTCGGGCAGTCGGGCTAGCGGGATTCCCTACGAGCAGTACTTC	TRBV6-5	TRBD2	-	TRBJ2-7
CASTPAGTGPTGELFF	TGTGCCAGTACCCCGGCCGGGACAGGGCCCACCGGGGAGCTGTTTTTT	TRBV19	TRBD1	-	TRBJ2-2
CASSPNLGAQFF	TGCGCCAGCAGCCCAAATCTGGGGGCGCAGTTCTTC	TRBV5-1	-	-	TRBJ2-1
CASSILRSDGLQPGSEAFF	TGTGCCAGCAGTATACTACGGTCGGACGGTTTGCAGCCGGGCTCTGAAGCTTTCTTT	TRBV28	-	once	TRBJ1-1
CASSLAGPRGGETQYF	TGTGCCAGCAGCTTAGCCGGGCCCCGGGGTGGAGAGACCCAGTACTTC	TRBV11-2	-	-	TRBJ2-5
CSVETSGRNEQFF	TGCAGCGTTGAAACTAGCGGGAGGAATGAGCAGTTCTTC	TRBV29-1	TRBD2	-	TRBJ2-1
CASSLQPGELFF	TGTGCCAGCAGCCTACAACCCGGGGAGCTGTTTTTT	TRBV7-9	-	-	TRBJ2-2
CASSIASGTDLIYEQYF	TGTGCCAGTAGTATTGCGTCCGGGACAGACCTCATCTACGAGCAGTACTTC	TRBV19	TRBD1	-	TRBJ2-7
CASSLAGNGYTF	TGTGCCAGCAGCTTAGCTGGGAATGGCTACACCTTC	TRBV7-9	-	-	TRBJ1-2
CASSYPVQVYEQFF	TGTGCCAGCAGTTACCCCGTCCAGGTGTATGAGCAGTTCTTC	TRBV6-2/TRBV6-3	-	-	TRBJ2-1
CASSELSPLARYNEQFF	TGTGCCAGCAGTGAATTATCTCCCCTAGCGAGGTACAATGAGCAGTTCTTC	TRBV25-1	-	-	TRBJ2-1
CASARETGGGADTQYF	TGTGCTAGTGCCCGAGAGACAGGTGGTGGGGCAGATACGCAGTATTTT	TRBV12-5	-	-	TRBJ2-3
CATSDFGQYNEQFF	TGTGCCACCAGTGATTTCGGCCAGTACAATGAGCAGTTCTTC	TRBV24-1	-	-	TRBJ2-1
CASSPGLSLYEQYF	TGCGCCAGCAGCCCGGGACTTTCCCTCTACGAGCAGTACTTC	TRBV4-1	-	-	TRBJ2-7
CASSIAADYNEQFF	TGTGCCAGCAGTATAGCGGCCGACTACAATGAGCAGTTCTTC	TRBV6-2/TRBV6-3	-	-	TRBJ2-1
CASSQEGLGTDTQYF	TGCGCCAGCAGCCAAGAAGGACTTGGCACAGATACGCAGTATTTT	TRBV4-3	-	once	TRBJ2-3
CASAGQAYGYTF	TGTGCCAGCGCGGGACAGGCCTATGGCTACACCTTC	TRBV19	TRBD1	-	TRBJ1-2
CAISEGGVYGYTF	TGTGCCATCAGTGAAGGAGGAGTCTATGGCTACACCTTC	TRBV10-3	-	-	TRBJ1-2
CASSSDSETGNTIYF	TGTGCCAGCAGCTCGGACAGCGAGACTGGAAACACCATATATTTT	TRBV7-2	-	-	TRBJ1-3
CASSSPTDADTDTQYF	TGTGCCAGCAGCTCGCCGACGGACGCAGACACAGATACGCAGTATTTT	TRBV7-9	-	-	TRBJ2-3
CASSLAPGGGGKDTQYF	TGTGCCAGCAGCTTAGCACCGGGAGGGGGGGGAAAAGATACGCAGTATTTT	TRBV7-8	TRBD2	once	TRBJ2-3
CASSGGQGPTDTQYF	TGTGCCAGTTCCGGCGGGCAGGGTCCCACAGATACGCAGTATTTT	TRBV28	-	-	TRBJ2-3
CASSSNSFNEQFF	TGTGCCAGCAGTTCTAACTCCTTCAATGAGCAGTTCTTC	TRBV27	-	-	TRBJ2-1